Following are 18 T cell receptor beta chains from one sample sequenced in a study of tumor and adjacent non-tumor tissue in lung cancer. The library came from three nested PCR rounds adapted from ARM-PCR protocols. TCRdb used MiXCR to reprocess the multiplex PCR reads, holding one entry per CDR3 protein. The profile shows under 100,000 distinct CDR3 sequences, roughly three fifths of them singletons. RNA was extracted from bulk tissue without any cell sorting. The sequenced sample was lung tumor tissue. The source of these receptors is a man in his sixties or seventies with non-small cell lung cancer.

About this clonotype itself: A read error may account for a junction end that differs from germline. The chain combines TRBV2 with TRBJ1-5, with D possibly TRBD1 on 7 matching bases. The J call is uncertain, as TRBJ2-3 better fits the DNA end. CDR1 and CDR2 (germline): SNHLY, FYNNEI. This CDR3 comprises 18 residues. The CDR3 nucleotides read TGTGCCAGCGGTGAAGCGCGTGGGTTAACGTTCGGGGGACAGCCCCAGTATTTT. It specifies CASGEARGLTFGGQPQYF.

A note on this clonotype: The conserved phenylalanine or tryptophan normally closing the CDR3 is absent here, so this likely arose from a read error. V gene TRBV6-1 combines with J gene TRBJ1-6; a possible D gene is TRBD1 (6 bases). Germline assignment: CDR1 MNHNS and CDR2 SASEGT. This CDR3 has 16 amino acids. CDR3 sequence reads: CAGSEDAGHGDSPLHS. In DNA form, the CDR3 reads TGTGCCGGCAGTGAAGATGCGGGACACGGGGATTCACCCCTCCACTCT.

A word on this clonotype: This could be a read error, since a much larger clone is one nucleotide away. V is TRBV12-3 or TRBV12-4 and J is TRBJ2-5; D not resolved. This CDR3 has 12 amino acids. Trimming pared 5 bases from V and 5 bases from J, leaving 9 bases between. Written as DNA, the CDR3 is TGTGCCAGCAGTCGTTCGTGGGAGACCCAGTACTTC. Translated: CASSRSWETQYF.

The chain is built from TRBV12-3 or TRBV12-4 and TRBJ1-1; D is perhaps TRBD1 (6 bases). This CDR3 has 13 residues. V gave up 2 bases and J gave up 7 bases, with 11 bases separating them. CDR3 in DNA: TGTGCCAGCAGTTTAACAGGGAACGATGAAGCTTTCTTT. Its protein is CASSLTGNDEAFF.

As regards this clonotype: A clone one base away is much larger, so this may be a read error. V and J are TRBV20-1 and TRBJ1-5; D ambiguous. The CDR3 loop spans 12 amino acids. Germline CDR1 DFQATT, CDR2 SNEGSKA (reference sequence). The V and J ends lost 3 bases and 6 bases respectively, with 9 bases between them. The CDR3 DNA follows: TGCAGTGCTAGTGTCCCCACTCAGCCCCAGCATTTT. Translated: CSASVPTQPQHF.

This clonotype was detected many times. This chain joins TRBV6-2 or TRBV6-3 and TRBJ2-3, with D perhaps matching TRBD1 (7 bases). V was trimmed by 1 base and J by 5 bases, leaving 13 bases between them. The CDR3 is 15 residues long. Germline values: CDR1 MNHEY, CDR2 SVGEGT. CDR3 amino acids: CASSYWRGPGDTQYF. DNA of the CDR3: TGTGCCAGCAGTTACTGGAGGGGGCCGGGAGATACGCAGTATTTT.

A word on this clonotype: Its ends do not fully match the called genes, so a read error is possible. The chain links TRBV5-1 to TRBJ2-7; TRBD2 is a possible D gene (5 bases). Germline lookup yields CDR1 SGHRS and CDR2 YFSETQ. The CDR3 sequence is 16 residues long. For the CDR3, the DNA is TGCGCCAGCAGCTTGGGCCACCGGGATTCGTCCTACAAGCAGTACTTC. Its translation: CASSLGHRDSSYKQYF.

About this clonotype: The junction departs from the called germline gene at one end, perhaps through a read error. This chain joins TRBV11-2 and TRBJ2-1; D remains ambiguous. Germline loops: CDR1 SGHAT, CDR2 FQNNGV. The CDR3 covers 14 residues. The CDR3, as DNA: TGTGCCAGCAGCTTAGAGGGCACTGCAGGTGAGCACTTCTTC. Its translation: CASSLEGTAGEHFF.

About this clonotype: A much bigger clone sits one base away, suggesting this may be a read error. The V and J genes are TRBV5-4 and TRBJ2-5; the match to TRBD1 covers 8 bases. CDR1 and CDR2 (germline): SGHNT, YYREEE (reference sequence). The CDR3 sequence is 14 residues long. CDR3 nucleotide sequence: TGTGTCAGCAGCTCAGGGAACAGGGGGGAGACCCAGTACTTC. This encodes CVSSSGNRGETQYF.

In regard to this clonotype: A much larger clone lies one base from this, so it may be a read error. V usage is TRBV4-1 and J usage is TRBJ2-1; 9 bases align to TRBD2. CDR1 is MGHRA and CDR2 is YSYEKL in the germline V gene. There are 15 residues in the CDR3. Here the CDR3 DNA reads TGCGCCGGCAGCCGGGCGGGGGGGGACTACAATGAGCAGTTCTTC. It yields the protein CAGSRAGGDYNEQFF.

Comment on this clonotype: Since no conserved phenylalanine or tryptophan closes the CDR3, a read error is the likely cause. This sequence joins TRBV11-2 and TRBJ2-5; 9 nucleotides align to TRBD1. Per germline, CDR1 SGHAT and CDR2 FQNNGV. The CDR3 spans 14 residues. The trim removed 9 bases at V and 5 bases at J, leaving 10 bases unmatched. The chain's CDR3 is CASSPTGGIETQYL. DNA for the CDR3: TGTGCCAGTAGCCCGACAGGGGGGATCGAGACCCAGTACTTG.

To note about this clonotype: This CDR3 is missing its conserved last phenylalanine or tryptophan, likely due to a read error. The chain links TRBV4-1 to TRBJ2-5; D call uncertain. CDR3 length: 14 amino acids. Germline CDR1 and CDR2: MGHRA and YSYEKL. Trimming removed 6 bases at V and 1 base at J, with 12 bases between. CDR3 in amino acids: CASSPGRTQETQYI. Here the CDR3 DNA reads TGCGCCAGCAGTCCAGGACGAACCCAAGAGACCCAGTACATC.

Details on this clonotype: At one end, the junction sequence differs from germline, possibly due to a read error. The chain uses TRBV4-1 and TRBJ1-1; no reliable D call. The CDR3 length is 12 residues. Germline V gene data show CDR1 as MGHRA and CDR2 as YSYEKL. The CDR3 DNA is TGCGCCAGCTGCCATCCAAACACTGAAGCTTTCTTT. Translating it yields CASCHPNTEAFF.

Of note for this clonotype: A single base separates this from a much larger clone, so it may be a read error. The CDR3 protein is CSSSRLDEQFF. The CDR3, as DNA: TGTTCCAGTAGTCGGTTGGATGAGCAGTTCTTC. V is TRBV25-1 and J is TRBJ2-1; no clear D. Germline CDR1 is MGHDK and CDR2 is SYGVNS. This CDR3 is built from 11 residues.

This clonotype came up once. One junction end does not reproduce the germline sequence, and a read error may be involved. V is TRBV11-2 and J is TRBJ2-2; D may be TRBD2 (5 bases). Germline loops: CDR1 SGHAT, CDR2 FQNNGV. The CDR3 runs to 16 residues. CDR3 sequence (DNA): TGTGCCAGCAGCCTGTTCGTGGCCACGAACATCGGGGAGCTGTCTTTT. Amino acid sequence: CASSLFVATNIGELSF.

Details on this clonotype: Since no conserved phenylalanine or tryptophan closes the CDR3, a read error is the likely cause. The chain carries TRBV4-2 and TRBJ1-4, with D unclear. The CDR3 totals 14 residues. CDR1 and CDR2 (germline): LGHNA, YNFKEQ. In DNA, the CDR3 is TGTGCCAACAGCCAAGCTGGGGAAGATGAAAAACTGTTTCTT. Protein product: CANSQAGEDEKLFL.

Remarks on this clonotype: Mismatch with germline at one junction end may stem from a read error. The V call is TRBV7-2, the J call TRBJ2-5; the match to TRBD2 covers 7 bases. The length of the CDR3 is 15 residues. The germline V gene has CDR1 SGHTA and CDR2 FQGNSA. This chain's CDR3 is CVSAYRGLAEETQYF. The CDR3, as DNA: TGTGTCAGCGCCTACCGTGGGCTAGCGGAAGAGACCCAGTACTTC.

This rearrangement joins TRBV6-1 to TRBJ2-1; possible D gene TRBD1, 6 bases. Trimming took off 6 bases at V and 7 bases at J, with 19 bases between the two ends. This CDR3 comprises 15 residues. The germline gives CDR1 MNHNS, CDR2 SASEGT. As DNA, the CDR3 is TGTGCCAGCAGAGATGGACAGCCCCCGCTGAATGAGCAGTTCTTC. This codes for CASRDGQPPLNEQFF.